This TCR beta chain appears in the sequencing data of a study of cytomegalovirus exposure and HLA in healthy donors. Notes on the study in general: In an earlier analysis, productive rearrangement rates for most beta V segments clustered near 87% or 30%. In a later analysis, V- and J-gene trimming of beta chains associated with a DCLRE1C missense variant, replicated independently.

It was with 60 Vbeta and 13 Jbeta primers that the PCR ran. Sequenced by immunoSEQ multiplex PCR; TCRdb stores in-frame clones only, minus some. The sample includes approximately 100,000 clones, 60% to 80% of them seen just once. On this clone: What it binds is unknown.

Germline loops: CDR1 SQVTM, CDR2 ANQGSEA. The CDR3 runs to 12 residues. The J gene is TRBJ2-5, the V gene TRBV29-1, with 9 bases lining up with TRBD1. The J call may be incorrect, as the DNA end agrees better with TRBJ2-7. The sequence was collected from a man over 45 in good health and CMV-seropositive. The sample was PBMCs. The CDR3 DNA reads as TGCAGCGTGGGGGGACAGGGCTACGAGCAGTACTTC. Translating it yields CSVGGQGYEQYF.